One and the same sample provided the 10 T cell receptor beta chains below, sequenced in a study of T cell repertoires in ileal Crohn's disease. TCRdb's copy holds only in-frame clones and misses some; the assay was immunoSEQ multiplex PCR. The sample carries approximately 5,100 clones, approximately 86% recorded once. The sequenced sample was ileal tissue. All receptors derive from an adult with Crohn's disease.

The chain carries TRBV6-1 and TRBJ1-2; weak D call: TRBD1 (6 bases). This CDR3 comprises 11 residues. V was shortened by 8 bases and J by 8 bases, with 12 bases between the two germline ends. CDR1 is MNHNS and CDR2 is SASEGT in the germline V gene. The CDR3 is CASRIQGGYTF. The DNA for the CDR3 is TGTGCCAGCCGGATACAGGGCGGCTACACCTTC.

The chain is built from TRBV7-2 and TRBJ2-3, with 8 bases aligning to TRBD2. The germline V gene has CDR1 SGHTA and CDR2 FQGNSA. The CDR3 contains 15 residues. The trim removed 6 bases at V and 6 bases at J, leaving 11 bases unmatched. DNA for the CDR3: TGTGCCAGCAGATCGACTAGCGCCACTGGGGATACGCAGTATTTT. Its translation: CASRSTSATGDTQYF.

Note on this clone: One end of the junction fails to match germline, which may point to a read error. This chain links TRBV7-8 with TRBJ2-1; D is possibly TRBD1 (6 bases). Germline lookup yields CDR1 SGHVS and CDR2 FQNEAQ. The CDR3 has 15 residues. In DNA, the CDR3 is TGTGCCGGCAGCTTAGGGGCCAGGGGAAGCAATGAGCAGTTCTTC. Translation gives CAGSLGARGSNEQFF.

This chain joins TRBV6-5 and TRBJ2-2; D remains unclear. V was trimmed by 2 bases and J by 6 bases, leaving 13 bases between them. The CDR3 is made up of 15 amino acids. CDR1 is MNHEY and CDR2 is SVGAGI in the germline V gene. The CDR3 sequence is CASSYDPAASGELFF. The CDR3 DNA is TGTGCCAGCAGTTACGATCCGGCGGCTTCCGGGGAGCTGTTTTTT.

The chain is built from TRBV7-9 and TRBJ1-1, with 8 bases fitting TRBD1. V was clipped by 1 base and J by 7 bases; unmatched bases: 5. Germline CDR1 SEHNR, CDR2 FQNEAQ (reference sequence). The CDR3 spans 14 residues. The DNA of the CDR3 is TGTGCCAGCAGCTTAGGGTACAGGGGGAGTGAAGCTTTCTTT. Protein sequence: CASSLGYRGSEAFF.

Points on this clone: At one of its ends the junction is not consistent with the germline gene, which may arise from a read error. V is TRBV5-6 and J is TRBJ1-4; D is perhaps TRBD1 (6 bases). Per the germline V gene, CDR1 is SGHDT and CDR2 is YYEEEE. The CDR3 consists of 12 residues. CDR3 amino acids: CASSRQDDKLFF. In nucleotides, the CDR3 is TGTGCCAGCAGCCGACAGGATGACAAACTGTTTTTT.

DNA of the CDR3: TGTGCCAGCAGTATCAGTAGGGGGGGCAACTCACCCCTCCACTTT. The encoded protein is CASSISRGGNSPLHF. The chain is built from TRBV27 and TRBJ1-6, with D perhaps matching TRBD1 (6 bases). The germline V gene encodes CDR1 MNHEY and CDR2 SMNVEV (reference sequence). This CDR3 region has 15 residues. V was cut by 5 bases and J by 10 bases, with 18 bases left in between.

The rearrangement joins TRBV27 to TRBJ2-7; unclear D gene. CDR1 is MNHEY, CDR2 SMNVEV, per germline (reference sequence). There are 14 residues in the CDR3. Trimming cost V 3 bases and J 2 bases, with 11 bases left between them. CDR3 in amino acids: CASSFSGSPYEQYF. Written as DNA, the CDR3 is TGTGCCAGCAGTTTCTCCGGGTCTCCCTACGAGCAGTACTTC.

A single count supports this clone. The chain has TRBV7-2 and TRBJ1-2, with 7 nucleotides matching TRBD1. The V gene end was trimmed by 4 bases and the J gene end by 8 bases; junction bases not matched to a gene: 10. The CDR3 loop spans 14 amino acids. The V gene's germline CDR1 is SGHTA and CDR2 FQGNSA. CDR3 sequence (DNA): TGTGCCAGCAGCTCGAAACAGGGGCGGGGCGGCTACACCTTC. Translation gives CASSSKQGRGGYTF.

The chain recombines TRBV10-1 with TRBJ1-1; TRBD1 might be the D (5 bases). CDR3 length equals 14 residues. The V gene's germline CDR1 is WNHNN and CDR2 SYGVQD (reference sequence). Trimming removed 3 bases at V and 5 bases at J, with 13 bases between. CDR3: CASSEVPGGTEAFF. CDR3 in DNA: TGCGCCAGCAGTGAAGTCCCGGGGGGGACTGAAGCTTTCTTT.